This T cell receptor (beta chain) was observed in a study of shared clonotypes between healthy human individuals. Whole-study results and caveats: Researchers found naive subsets generally carried larger estimated richness than memory subsets.

CDR3 length: 15 residues. Between the trimmed V and J ends, which lost 1 base and 4 bases, there was a span of 13 bases. CDR1 and CDR2 (germline): SGHVS, FQNEAQ. The authors loaded around 220 ng DNA, 27,000 or so T cell genomes, into sorted-subset replicate PCRs. Sequencing used immunoSEQ multiplex PCR; TCRdb keeps in-frame clones, though not all of them. The sample records just over 2,000,000 clones, 90% to 95% being singletons. Among the donors, all were Caucasian adults who lived in Nashville, Tennessee. Concerning this clone: Its antigen is unknown.

The specimen was naive CD4+ T cells sorted from blood. Subset defined: CD45RA+ positively selected. The TCR comes from a man between 18 and 29 years old in good health. The gene calls are TRBV7-8 and TRBJ1-2; weak D call: TRBD1 (6 bases). Here the CDR3 reads CASSLDLQGFYGYTF. CDR3 sequence (DNA): TGTGCCAGCAGCTTAGACCTACAGGGATTCTATGGCTACACCTTC.